Below, one TCR beta chain is given with its context. Its antigen is as yet unknown. The V gene's germline CDR1 is MNHEY and CDR2 SVGEGT. CDR3 length: 14 residues. Trimming pared 5 bases from V and 2 bases from J, leaving 12 bases between. Data came from immunoSEQ multiplex PCR; TCRdb stores just in-frame clones and leaves some out. The sample has around 150,000 clones; 92% are singletons. The sample is drawn from a study of T cell responses to AZD1222 COVID-19 vaccine. General study results and limits: Donor demographics were predominantly white British with a female majority; clonal diversity may be underestimated. Every sample of the repertoires postdated the peak T cell response. When two AZD1222 doses had been given, Spike-specific TCR breadth and depth rose.

The TCR originated in an adult who received the AZD1222 COVID-19 vaccine. This rearrangement joins TRBV6-2 or TRBV6-3 to TRBJ1-2; D perhaps matches TRBD1 (5 bases). The sample was peripheral blood, taken 28 days after the second AZD1222 dose. CDR3: CASSPGGVNYGYTF. CDR3 DNA sequence: TGTGCCAGCAGTCCCGGGGGGGTGAACTATGGCTACACCTTC.